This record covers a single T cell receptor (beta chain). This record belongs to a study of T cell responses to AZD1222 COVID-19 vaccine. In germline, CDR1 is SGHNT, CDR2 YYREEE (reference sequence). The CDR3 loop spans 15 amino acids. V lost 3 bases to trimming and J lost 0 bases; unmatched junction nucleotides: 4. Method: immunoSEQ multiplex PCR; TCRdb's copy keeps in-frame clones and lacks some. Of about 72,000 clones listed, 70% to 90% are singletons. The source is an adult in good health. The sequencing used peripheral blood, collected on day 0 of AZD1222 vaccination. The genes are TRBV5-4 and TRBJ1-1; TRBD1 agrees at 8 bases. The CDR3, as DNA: TGTGCCAGCAGCTACGGGACAGGTTTGAACACTGAAGCTTTCTTT. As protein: CASSYGTGLNTEAFF. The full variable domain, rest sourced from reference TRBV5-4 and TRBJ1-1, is ETGVTQSPTHLIKTRGQQVTLRCSSQSGHNTVSWYQQALGQGPQFIFQYYREEENGRGNFPPRFSGLQFPNYSSELNVNALELDDSALYLCASSYGTGLNTEAFFGQGTRLTVV.